A selection of T cell receptor beta chains follows, all from one sample in a study of cytomegalovirus exposure and HLA in healthy donors. Here immunoSEQ multiplex PCR was the method, and the copy in TCRdb shows in-frame clones only, minus some. In the table there are some 250,000 clones, 70% to 90% of which are singletons. The sample taken for sequencing was PBMCs. The receptors derive from a woman in her 30s in good health and CMV-seropositive. CDR3s include the opening cysteine and the closing phenylalanine or tryptophan.

v_call cdr3_aa
TRBV5-4 CASSRSTGLDTEAFF
TRBV19 CASSILTGLGGYTF
TRBV20-1 CSAPLTGELFF
TRBV15 CATSSSTGQHYGYTF
TRBV5-6 CASSFATGQGYEQYF
TRBV20-1 CSAYRVEQYF
TRBV7-6 CASSFEGTGFHEQYF
TRBV5-4 CASSPGAFNYGYTF
TRBV18 CASSSRDRAFSGANVLTF
TRBV10-3 CASRDAAVAGGWETQYF
TRBV18 CASSPNTRGTSHYNEQFF
TRBV7-8 CASSPQVRYSGNTIYF
TRBV28 CASIHPTGYSEQYF
TRBV4-1 CASSQEVQAGGPETQYF
TRBV19 CASTGTGAQPQHF
TRBV11-2 CASSKKDRAAYQPQHF
TRBV19 CASQRATDPNYGYTF
TRBV10-3 CAIGGGASEQYF
TRBV2 CASSPDLMQYF
TRBV7-9 CASSKREWVSYEQYF
TRBV25-1 CASSAYRLGSYNEQFF
TRBV2 CASTKRIVAVGYEQYF
TRBV19 CASSISSGRPGEQYF
TRBV27 CASSQPPGAGGPTGELFF
TRBV11-3 CASSLDTNYGYTF
TRBV4-2 CASSQEEQGNYGYTF
TRBV18 CASSPPGTGGNTIYF